This TCR beta chain was documented in a study of Ad26.COV2.S vaccination and SARS-CoV-2 variants. Overall study findings and caveats: Substantial breadth was reportedly displayed by spike-specific CD8+ and CD4+ T cell responses after vaccination.

Assay used: immunoSEQ multiplex PCR; TCRdb lists only in-frame clones, some missing. The repertoire holds a few hundred thousand clones, with roughly 90% as singletons. The treatment here: roughly 18 received Ad26.COV2.S at low or high dose, single or two shots; 5 received placebo; per-sample allocation not given. Specimens were obtained on day 63 following the first vaccine or placebo injection. Donation was by an adult aged 18-55 years who was in Boston. The CDR3 is 19 residues long. J gave up 2 bases and V 1 base, and 12 bases lay outside the gene matches. Germline V gives CDR1 MNHEY, CDR2 SMNVEV (reference sequence). Notes on this clone: As yet, its antigen is unknown.

The V and J genes are TRBV27 and TRBJ2-5; 11 nucleotides agree with TRBD1. This TCR derives from a person aged 18-65 years who received the Ad26.COV2.S COVID-19 vaccine or a placebo. Here the sequenced sample was peripheral blood, taken in a trial of Ad26.COV2.S vaccine versus placebo. The CDR3 region has the DNA TGTGCCAGCAGTTTATTCGTCGGACAGGGGGCGCCAAGGCAAGAGACCCAGTACTTC. Encoded protein: CASSLFVGQGAPRQETQYF.